Listed below are T cell receptor beta chains from one sample, sequenced in a study of T cell changes during pregnancy in multiple sclerosis. The protocol was immunoSEQ multiplex PCR, while the TCRdb copy is restricted to in-frame clones and leaves out a portion. The sample contains 65,000 to 85,000 clones, around 90% of which appear only once. This specimen was peripheral blood, taken after pregnancy. These receptors all stem from a female donor in good health, enrolled as a control in a pregnancy study. CDR3s include the opening cysteine and the closing phenylalanine or tryptophan. D genes are given only for firm matches. The listing skips clone size in some rows; elsewhere it reads once, few, many or a size class.

v_gene: TRBV11-2; j_gene: TRBJ2-7; abundance: NA; len: 16; d_gene: TRBD1; CDR3aa: CASRHPGQGGFYEQYF; CDR3nt: TGTGCCAGCCGCCATCCGGGACAGGGGGGTTTCTACGAGCAGTACTTC
v_gene: TRBV30; j_gene: TRBJ1-1; abundance: NA; len: 13; d_gene: TRBD1; CDR3aa: CAWSVSGGTEAFF; CDR3nt: TGTGCCTGGAGTGTGTCAGGGGGCACTGAAGCTTTCTTT
v_gene: TRBV6-5; j_gene: TRBJ1-2; abundance: NA; len: 11; d_gene: NA; CDR3aa: CASSQGRGYTF; CDR3nt: TGTGCCAGCAGTCAGGGCAGGGGCTACACCTTC
v_gene: TRBV9; j_gene: TRBJ2-7; abundance: NA; len: 16; d_gene: TRBD2; CDR3aa: CASSDSGTSGGYEQYF; CDR3nt: TGTGCCAGCAGCGACTCCGGGACTAGCGGGGGTTACGAGCAGTACTTC
v_gene: TRBV30; j_gene: TRBJ2-7; abundance: NA; len: 13; d_gene: NA; CDR3aa: CASERQVTYEQYF; CDR3nt: TGTGCGTCGGAGCGACAGGTTACCTACGAGCAGTACTTC
v_gene: TRBV6-5; j_gene: TRBJ1-4; abundance: NA; len: 15; d_gene: NA; CDR3aa: CASSSLGGRNEKLFF; CDR3nt: TGTGCCAGCAGTTCCTTAGGGGGACGGAATGAAAAACTGTTTTTT
v_gene: TRBV20-1; j_gene: TRBJ2-5; abundance: few; len: 11; d_gene: NA; CDR3aa: CSAIVQETQYF; CDR3nt: TGCAGTGCTATAGTCCAAGAGACCCAGTACTTC
v_gene: TRBV5-1; j_gene: TRBJ2-7; abundance: NA; len: 17; d_gene: TRBD1; CDR3aa: CASSSTGNLGLGYEQYF; CDR3nt: TGCGCCAGCAGCTCGACAGGGAATTTGGGTTTGGGGTACGAGCAGTACTTC
v_gene: TRBV2; j_gene: TRBJ2-1; abundance: NA; len: 14; d_gene: NA; CDR3aa: CASTPLVAYNEQFF; CDR3nt: TGTGCCAGCACCCCACTAGTAGCCTACAATGAGCAGTTCTTC
v_gene: TRBV2; j_gene: TRBJ2-5; abundance: NA; len: 17; d_gene: TRBD2; CDR3aa: CASSERMSGTGRETQYF; CDR3nt: TGTGCCAGCAGTGAAAGAATGAGCGGGACGGGGCGGGAGACCCAGTACTTC
v_gene: TRBV4-2; j_gene: TRBJ1-2; abundance: NA; len: 15; d_gene: NA; CDR3aa: CASSQGGQGIYGYTF; CDR3nt: TGTGCCAGCAGCCAAGGGGGGCAGGGGATCTATGGCTACACCTTC
v_gene: TRBV5-6; j_gene: TRBJ1-5; abundance: NA; len: 15; d_gene: TRBD1; CDR3aa: CASSLGTGGHQPQHF; CDR3nt: TGTGCCAGCAGCTTGGGGACAGGGGGCCATCAGCCCCAGCATTTT
v_gene: TRBV6-5; j_gene: TRBJ2-5; abundance: NA; len: 15; d_gene: NA; CDR3aa: CASSRGGATQETQYF; CDR3nt: TGTGCCAGTTCAAGGGGCGGGGCGACACAAGAGACCCAGTACTTC
v_gene: TRBV30; j_gene: TRBJ2-5; abundance: NA; len: 13; d_gene: NA; CDR3aa: CAWGWFGSGTQYF; CDR3nt: TGTGCCTGGGGGTGGTTTGGGAGTGGGACCCAGTACTTC
v_gene: TRBV5-1; j_gene: TRBJ1-3; abundance: NA; len: 16; d_gene: TRBD1; CDR3aa: CASSLQQGTSGNTIYF; CDR3nt: TGCGCCAGCAGCCTCCAACAGGGGACCTCTGGAAACACCATATATTTT
v_gene: TRBV7-2; j_gene: TRBJ2-7; abundance: NA; len: 15; d_gene: TRBD1; CDR3aa: CASSREQGTFYEQYF; CDR3nt: TGTGCCAGCAGCCGAGAACAGGGGACGTTCTACGAGCAGTACTTC
v_gene: TRBV27; j_gene: TRBJ2-7; abundance: NA; len: 17; d_gene: TRBD1; CDR3aa: CASSLGQGVMSFHEQYF; CDR3nt: TGTGCCAGCAGTTTAGGACAGGGGGTTATGAGTTTTCACGAGCAGTACTTC